This T cell receptor (beta chain) was captured in a study of CD8 T cells in Susac syndrome. Study-level findings and limits: The TCR sequencing and HLA analysis in the study involved a relatively small number of individuals, as the study acknowledged.

High-throughput TCR beta sequencing covered peripheral CD8+ and CD4+ T cells. Controls were healthy donors chosen to match patients in age and sex. Points on this clonotype: What it recognizes is unknown.

The authors reverse transcribed about 0.5 to 1 ug RNA with random hexamers. immunoSEQ multiplex PCR amplified TCR beta CDR3 across 54 Vbeta, 13 Jbeta. Each CDR3 protein is one row after TCRdb ran MiXCR on the immunoSEQ multiplex PCR reads. The table lists about 110,000 distinct CDR3 sequences, roughly 95% of them singletons. The CDR3 contains 11 residues. In germline, CDR1 is SQVTM, CDR2 ANQGSEA. V gave up 3 bases and J gave up 6 bases, with 9 bases separating them. Sample: CD4+ T cells from PBMCs. The source of this sequence is a human donor in good health. The gene calls are TRBV29-1 and TRBJ2-7; TRBD2 might be the D (6 bases). The DNA for the CDR3 is TGCAGCGTTGAGGAGGGTCGCGAGCAGTACTTC. Its protein is CSVEEGREQYF.